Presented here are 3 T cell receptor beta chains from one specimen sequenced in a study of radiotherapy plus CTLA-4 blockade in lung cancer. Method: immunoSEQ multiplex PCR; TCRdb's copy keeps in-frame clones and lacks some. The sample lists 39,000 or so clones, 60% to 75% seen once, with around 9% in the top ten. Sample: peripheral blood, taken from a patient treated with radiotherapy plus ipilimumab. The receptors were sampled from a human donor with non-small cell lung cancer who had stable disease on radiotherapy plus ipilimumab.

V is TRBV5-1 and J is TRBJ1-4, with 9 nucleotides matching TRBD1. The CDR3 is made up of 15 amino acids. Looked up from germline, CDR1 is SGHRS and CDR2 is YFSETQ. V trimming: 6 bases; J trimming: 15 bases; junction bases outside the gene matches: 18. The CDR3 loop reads CASTSPTGGLRGVFF. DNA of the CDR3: TGCGCCAGCACCTCCCCGACAGGGGGGCTTCGGGGGGTGTTTTTT.

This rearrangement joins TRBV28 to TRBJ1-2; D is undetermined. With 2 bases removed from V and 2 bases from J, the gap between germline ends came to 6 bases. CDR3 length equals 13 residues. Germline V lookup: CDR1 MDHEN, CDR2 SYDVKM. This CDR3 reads CASSLGGNYGYTF. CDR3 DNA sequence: TGTGCCAGCAGTTTAGGAGGGAACTATGGCTACACCTTC.

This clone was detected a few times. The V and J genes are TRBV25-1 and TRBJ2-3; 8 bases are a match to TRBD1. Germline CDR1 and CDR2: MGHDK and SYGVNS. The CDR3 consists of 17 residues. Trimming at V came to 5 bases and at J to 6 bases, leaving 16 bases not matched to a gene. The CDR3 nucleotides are TGTGCCAGCAGTCTACCTCAAGGCGGACAGGGTTCTGATACGCAGTATTTT. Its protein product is CASSLPQGGQGSDTQYF.